Shown below are 16 T cell receptor beta chains from a single sample sequenced in a study of OX40 agonist ivuxolimab in advanced cancers. Data came from immunoSEQ multiplex PCR; TCRdb stores just in-frame clones and leaves some out. The table lists 20,000 to 25,000 clones, about 90% of them singletons, with more than 9% in the top ten. This specimen consisted of CD4+ or CD8+ T cells sorted from blood, obtained in a trial of the OX40 agonist ivuxolimab. The origin of the receptors is an adult with an advanced solid tumor such as melanoma, head and neck, liver or kidney cancer.

The rearrangement links TRBV28 to TRBJ2-1, with 9 nucleotides matching TRBD2. CDR3 length: 17 amino acids. Germline values: CDR1 MDHEN, CDR2 SYDVKM. The V gene end was trimmed by 5 bases and the J gene end by 1 base; junction bases not matched to a gene: 9. The CDR3 spells CASSPLSGSRSYNEQFF. The CDR3 DNA is TGTGCCAGCAGTCCTCTTAGCGGGAGTCGTTCCTACAATGAGCAGTTCTTC.

The CDR3 here is CASSPGQLWLAGVYNEQFF. CDR3 in DNA: TGTGCCAGCAGCCCGGGACAGCTCTGGTTAGCGGGAGTCTACAATGAGCAGTTCTTC. The chain is built from TRBV5-5 and TRBJ2-1, with 9 bases aligning to TRBD2. Germline CDR1 is SGHKS and CDR2 is YYEKEE (reference sequence). The CDR3 sequence is 19 residues long. With 4 bases clipped from V and 3 bases from J, the junction kept 17 bases outside the gene matches.

The chain has TRBV18 and TRBJ2-7, with 9 nucleotides matching TRBD1. This CDR3 contains 14 residues. Germline loops: CDR1 KGHSH, CDR2 LQKENI. V lost 2 bases and J lost 2; bases outside the gene matches: 1. CDR3 residues: CASSPGTGPYEQYF. Written as DNA, the CDR3 is TGTGCCAGCTCACCAGGGACAGGGCCCTACGAGCAGTACTTC.

This clone is a singleton in its sample. This chain links TRBV6-5 with TRBJ1-1; D possibly corresponds to TRBD1 (5 bases). V was trimmed by 2 bases and J by 1 base, leaving 11 bases between them. Germline V gives CDR1 MNHEY, CDR2 SVGAGI. The CDR3 runs to 15 residues. For the CDR3, the DNA is TGTGCCAGCAGTTACCAAGGGACGGGGAACACTGAAGCTTTCTTT. This translates into CASSYQGTGNTEAFF.

The J gene is TRBJ1-1, the V gene TRBV29-1; D is possibly TRBD1 (5 bases). CDR1 and CDR2 (germline): SQVTM, ANQGSEA. The CDR3 is 14 amino acids. V shed 3 bases and J shed 5 bases, with 16 bases lying between them. The CDR3 DNA reads as TGCAGCGTTGAGGGGCGGGAAAAGAAGACTGAAGCTTTCTTT. Its protein product is CSVEGREKKTEAFF.

CDR3 bases: TGTGCCAGCAGCCGATTGGACAGGATGAACACTGAAGCTTTCTTT. This codes for CASSRLDRMNTEAFF. The J gene is TRBJ1-1, the V gene TRBV11-1; 7 bases are shared with TRBD1. In germline, CDR1 is SGHAT, CDR2 FQDESV (reference sequence). The CDR3 is made up of 15 amino acids. J lost 0 bases, V lost 5 bases, and 6 bases had no gene match. Full variable domain (missing parts from reference TRBV11-1 and TRBJ1-1): EAEVAQSPRYKITEKSQAVAFWCDPISGHATLYWYRQILGQGPELLVQFQDESVVDDSQLPKDRFSAERLKGVDSTLKIQPAELGDSAMYLCASSRLDRMNTEAFFGQGTRLTVV.

This clone was seen once. This chain uses TRBV12-5 with TRBJ1-5; TRBD1 aligns across 8 bases. Trimming cost V 5 bases and J 2 bases; bases outside gene matches: 2. The CDR3 spans 14 residues. Per the germline V gene, CDR1 is LGHNT and CDR2 is FRNRAP. CDR3 loop: CASGAGGGNQPQHF. CDR3 DNA sequence: TGTGCTAGTGGTGCAGGGGGCGGCAATCAGCCCCAGCATTTT. Drawing the rest from reference TRBV12-5 and TRBJ1-5, the complete variable domain is DARVTQTPRHKVTEMGQEVTMRCQPILGHNTVFWYRQTMMQGLELLAYFRNRAPLDDSGMPKDRFSAEMPDATLATLKIQPSEPRDSAVYFCASGAGGGNQPQHFGDGTRLSIL.

This sequence joins TRBV5-1 and TRBJ1-1; D gene unclear. Germline CDR1 reads SGHRS; CDR2 reads YFSETQ. The V gene lost 0 bases and the J gene lost 0 bases, with 12 bases spanning the gap. The CDR3 loop spans 16 amino acids. The CDR3 coding sequence is TGCGCCAGCAGCTTGGGGCCCCAGGCAATGAACACTGAAGCTTTCTTT. Protein product: CASSLGPQAMNTEAFF.

The chain is built from TRBV5-5 and TRBJ1-4; 7 bases fit TRBD1. CDR3 length: 16 residues. CDR1 is SGHKS and CDR2 is YYEKEE in the germline V gene (reference sequence). With 0 bases clipped from V and 7 bases from J, the junction kept 9 bases outside the gene matches. The CDR3 loop reads CASSLGLTGQSEKLFF. The DNA of the CDR3 is TGTGCCAGCAGCTTGGGACTGACAGGGCAGTCTGAAAAACTGTTTTTT.

The chain links TRBV5-1 to TRBJ2-1; TRBD2 matches 10 bases. The trim removed 4 bases at V and 0 bases at J, leaving 7 bases unmatched. Germline V CDR1 and CDR2: SGHRS, YFSETQ. CDR3 length equals 17 residues. CDR3 sequence reads: CASSILEREGSYNEQFF. The CDR3 DNA reads TGCGCCAGCAGCATACTAGAGCGGGAGGGCTCCTACAATGAGCAGTTCTTC.

J is TRBJ2-7 and V is TRBV18; possibly TRBD1 for D (5 bases). The CDR3 has 13 amino acids. CDR1 and CDR2 (germline): KGHSH, LQKENI. The germline V and J ends were trimmed by 5 bases and 6 bases, with 14 bases remaining between them. CDR3 sequence (DNA): TGTGCCAGCTCAATCTCCAGGGCTCGCGAGCAGTACTTC. Its translation is CASSISRAREQYF.

The chain joins TRBV5-1 to TRBJ2-2; D is unclear. This CDR3 contains 13 residues. The germline V gene has CDR1 SGHRS and CDR2 YFSETQ. Trimming pared 7 bases from V and 3 bases from J, leaving 10 bases between. The CDR3 region has the DNA TGCGCCAGCTACAACTCGGACACCGGGGAGCTGTTTTTT. This sequence encodes CASYNSDTGELFF.

This clone has only a few counts. This CDR3 is CASRLMNTEAFF. For the CDR3, the DNA is TGTGCCAGTAGACTCATGAACACTGAAGCTTTCTTT. The gene calls are TRBV19 and TRBJ1-1; no definite D call. This CDR3 spans 12 amino acids. Germline assignment: CDR1 LNHDA and CDR2 SQIVND (reference sequence). Trimming shortened V by 6 bases and J by 0 bases, and 5 bases separated the two germline ends.

The rearrangement uses TRBV5-1 and TRBJ2-2; D is possibly TRBD2 (6 bases). The V gene's germline CDR1 is SGHRS and CDR2 YFSETQ. The CDR3 is made up of 15 amino acids. Trimming shortened V by 4 bases and J by 2 bases, and 12 bases separated the two germline ends. This chain's CDR3 is CASSLKAGNTGELFF. CDR3 bases: TGCGCCAGCAGCCTAAAAGCGGGTAACACCGGGGAGCTGTTTTTT.

This chain connects TRBV4-1 to TRBJ2-7; 10 positions agree with TRBD2. The V and J ends lost 1 base and 6 bases, in that order; junction bases with no gene match: 9. The CDR3 covers 16 residues. Germline CDR1 reads MGHRA; CDR2 reads YSYEKL. For the CDR3, the DNA is TGCGCCAGCAGCCAAGTTGTGCTAGCGGGAGAACTCGAGCAGTACTTC. Encoded protein: CASSQVVLAGELEQYF.

Note on this clone: Other DNA sequences in this specimen translate into the identical CDR3. DNA for the CDR3: TGTGCCAGTTCCCCCGGACAGGGGGCCAACTATGGCTACACCTTC. Protein sequence: CASSPGQGANYGYTF. This chain links TRBV18 with TRBJ1-2; 11 bases align to TRBD1. J was trimmed by 2 bases and V by 9 bases; bases with no gene match: 8. Germline-derived CDR1 and CDR2 are KGHSH and LQKENI. CDR3 size: 15 residues.